What follows is one T cell receptor (beta chain) and its context. Its specificity is unknown. This sample is part of a study of T cell repertoires in cytomegalovirus infection. Study information: Based on public TCR beta signatures, there were indications of CMV infection and of a matching HLA type.

General study points: Identification of carriers of CMV plus the relevant HLA was achieved through cumulative public TCR beta family frequency. Predominance within the ex vivo response was attributable to HLA-C-restricted CMV-specific TCR beta clonotypes.

Trimming took 8 bases from V and 5 from J; bases not matched to a gene: 9. Germline loops: CDR1 MNHNS, CDR2 SASEGT. This CDR3 has 13 residues. In TCRdb, the reads were re-called with MiXCR into one record per CDR3 protein. Altogether hundreds of thousands of distinct CDR3 sequences are present, roughly a quarter being singletons, with the ten largest covering 8%. The receptor was isolated from a human donor in good health (CMV status not recorded). Some clones in this sample may be carry-over from other donors' samples. The V and J genes are TRBV6-1 and TRBJ2-7, with 7 bases aligning to TRBD2. The sequencing sample was made of CD8+ T cells from PBMCs. In DNA, the CDR3 is TGTGCCAGCGGGTTACCGGGAGGAAACGAGCAGTACTTC. The encoded protein is CASGLPGGNEQYF.